The T cell receptor (beta chain) under discussion was sequenced for a study of T cell changes during pregnancy in multiple sclerosis. This clone was recorded only once. Repertoires were generated with immunoSEQ multiplex PCR, while TCRdb's copy carries only in-frame clones and drops some. The data hold over 35,000 clones, with about 92% observed a single time. CDR3 size: 14 residues. Trimming took 2 bases from V and 4 from J, leaving 11 bases between them. Germline V gene data show CDR1 as MNHNY and CDR2 as SVGAGI (reference sequence). This sequence originates from a female donor with multiple sclerosis, enrolled in a pregnancy study. The sequenced sample consisted of peripheral blood. The chain recombines TRBV6-6 with TRBJ2-5; D is undetermined. For the CDR3, the DNA is TGTGCCAGCAGTTACCCCCCTGCCGGAGAGACCCAGTACTTC. Protein sequence: CASSYPPAGETQYF.